This T cell receptor beta chain is from a study of cytomegalovirus exposure and HLA in healthy donors. General study findings and limits: According to a later analysis, donors in an Asian-associated ancestry cluster reportedly had fewer N-insertions than the approximately 670-donor mean. Later analysis associated a missense DCLRE1C variant with TCR beta V- and J-gene trimming. Rare TCR sequences predominated, though certain public TCRs were found in many donors. In a later analysis, several top co-occurrence clusters appeared linked to parvovirus B19, influenza, CMV and Epstein-Barr virus.

The study ran its PCR with 60 Vbeta and 13 Jbeta primers. TCRdb's copy holds only in-frame clones and misses some; the assay was immunoSEQ multiplex PCR. The sample carries fewer than 200,000 clones, 70% to 80% recorded once. This CDR3 is 14 amino acids long. Germline V gives CDR1 SSHAT, CDR2 FNYEAQ (reference sequence). This clone was detected once. Its antigen remains unknown. One junction end does not reproduce the germline sequence, and a read error may be involved. This clonotype was sampled from a woman in her thirties or forties in good health and CMV-seronegative. The V gene is TRBV7-7, the J gene TRBJ2-1; 7 bases map to TRBD1. The sample consisted of PBMCs. CDR3 coding DNA: TGTGCTAGCAGCTTAGCAGGGGGATACAATGAGCAGTTCTTC. This encodes CASSLAGGYNEQFF.